What follows are 23 T cell receptor beta chains derived from one specimen sequenced in a study of blood T cell repertoires in COVID-19. The method was immunoSEQ multiplex PCR; TCRdb's version includes in-frame clones alone and lacks a portion of them. The sample holds about 330,000 clones, around 90% seen once. The sample was PBMCs or T cells enriched from blood (not recorded which). These TCRs come from a man younger than 45 who had recovered from COVID-19.

The CDR3 nucleotides read TGTGCCAGCAGCTTTGGGGGGGCCACGGAGACCCAGTACTTC. It encodes CASSFGGATETQYF. The chain has TRBV5-6 and TRBJ2-5; D might be TRBD2 (7 bases). The germline CDR1 and CDR2 sequences are SGHDT and YYEEEE. V lost 2 bases, J lost 5 bases, and 13 bases lay in between. This CDR3 contains 14 residues. Based on the CDR3 plus reference TRBV5-6 and TRBJ2-5, the full variable domain is DAGVTQSPTHLIKTRGQQVTLRCSPKSGHDTVSWYQQALGQGPQFIFQYYEEEERQRGNFPDRFSGHQFPNYSSELNVNALLLGDSALYLCASSFGGATETQYFGPGTRLLVL.

V is TRBV6-6 and J is TRBJ1-5; weak D call: TRBD1 (6 bases). Trimming stripped 2 bases from V and 4 bases from J, with 9 bases between. This CDR3 has 14 amino acids. Germline-derived CDR1 and CDR2 are MNHNY and SVGAGI (reference sequence). Here the CDR3 DNA reads TGTGCCAGCAGTTACACAGGGCCGAATCAGCCCCAGCATTTT. Protein: CASSYTGPNQPQHF.

CDR3 in DNA: TGTGCCAGTATACCCCCAGGGACAGGGTTTAATCAGCCCCAGCATTTT. It specifies CASIPPGTGFNQPQHF. The chain is built from TRBV19 and TRBJ1-5, with TRBD1 matching over 9 bases. CDR3 size: 16 residues. Germline V gene sequence: CDR1 LNHDA, CDR2 SQIVND (reference sequence). With 7 bases clipped from V and 4 bases from J, the junction kept 11 bases outside the gene matches.

This clone appeared once. The rearrangement uses TRBV2 and TRBJ2-7, with 8 bases lining up with TRBD1. The trim removed 6 bases at V and 5 bases at J, leaving 12 bases unmatched. Germline CDR1 reads SNHLY; CDR2 reads FYNNEI. This CDR3 has 15 residues. CDR3 residues: CASRADRAASDEQYF. The DNA for the CDR3 is TGTGCCAGCAGGGCGGACAGGGCCGCCTCTGACGAGCAGTACTTC.

This sequence joins TRBV27 and TRBJ2-7, with no clear D. The CDR3 covers 14 residues. The V end was cut by 0 bases, the J end by 2 bases, with 8 bases between. The germline gives CDR1 MNHEY, CDR2 SMNVEV (reference sequence). CDR3 bases: TGTGCCAGCAGTTTATCGAACTCTGCCTACGAGCAGTACTTC. Residues: CASSLSNSAYEQYF.

The J gene is TRBJ2-7, the V gene TRBV6-2 or TRBV6-3, with TRBD1 as a possible D gene (6 bases). The germline V gene has CDR1 MNHEY and CDR2 SVGEGT. Trimming shortened V by 2 bases and J by 3 bases, and 17 bases separated the two germline ends. The CDR3 length is 16 residues. The CDR3 loop is CASSYLLGTYYYEQYF. CDR3 nucleotides: TGTGCCAGCAGTTACCTTTTGGGGACATACTACTACGAGCAGTACTTC.

This chain uses TRBV18 with TRBJ2-3, with TRBD2 identical over 9 bases. The J segment lost 7 bases and the V segment lost 2 bases, leaving 10 bases of the junction unmatched. The CDR3 spans 16 residues. Per germline, CDR1 KGHSH and CDR2 LQKENI. DNA of the CDR3: TGTGCCAGCTCACCAAGTGTGGCGGGGGGGCTTAATACGCAGTATTTT. This codes for CASSPSVAGGLNTQYF. Using reference TRBV18 and TRBJ2-3 for the parts outside the CDR3, the full variable domain is NAGVMQNPRHLVRRRGQEARLRCSPMKGHSHVYWYRQLPEEGLKFMVYLQKENIIDESGMPKERFSAEFPKEGPSILRIQQVVRGDSAAYFCASSPSVAGGLNTQYFGPGTRLTVL.

The rearrangement links TRBV7-7 to TRBJ2-3, with D hard to call. V lost 3 bases to trimming and J lost 0 bases, with 13 bases between them. The germline V gene encodes CDR1 SSHAT and CDR2 FNYEAQ (reference sequence). The CDR3 covers 16 residues. Here the CDR3 reads CASSLLPGPSTDTQYF. The CDR3 DNA reads TGTGCCAGCAGCTTGCTCCCTGGGCCTAGCACAGATACGCAGTATTTT. Variable domain in full (rest from reference TRBV7-7 and TRBJ2-3): GAGVSQSPRYKVTKRGQDVTLRCDPISSHATLYWYQQALGQGPEFLTYFNYEAQPDKSGLPSDRFSAERPEGSISTLTIQRTEQRDSAMYRCASSLLPGPSTDTQYFGPGTRLTVL.

The V and J genes are TRBV28 and TRBJ2-2; D perhaps matches TRBD2 (7 bases). Per germline, CDR1 MDHEN and CDR2 SYDVKM. V lost 1 base, J lost 7 bases, and 13 bases lay in between. The CDR3 covers 15 residues. The CDR3 sequence: CASSLSAGAIGELFF. CDR3 coding DNA: TGTGCCAGCAGTTTATCGGCGGGGGCCATCGGGGAGCTGTTTTTT.

The V gene is TRBV9, the J gene TRBJ2-3; 8 nucleotides line up with TRBD1. There are 15 residues in the CDR3. V shed 3 bases and J 3 bases; nucleotides not matched to a gene: 6. From germline, CDR1 is SGDLS and CDR2 YYNGEE. The CDR3 region is CASSAQGAMTDTQYF. The CDR3 DNA sequence: TGTGCCAGCAGCGCTCAGGGGGCGATGACAGATACGCAGTATTTT.

This chain connects TRBV5-4 to TRBJ1-2; TRBD1 matches 11 bases. CDR3 size: 13 residues. The germline V gene has CDR1 SGHNT and CDR2 YYREEE (reference sequence). With 3 bases clipped from V and 8 bases from J, the junction kept 3 bases outside the gene matches. CDR3 DNA: TGTGCCAGCAGCTCGGACAGGGGGCTGGGCTACACCTTC. Its protein product is CASSSDRGLGYTF.

The J gene is TRBJ2-7, the V gene TRBV24-1; possible D gene TRBD2, 6 bases. Deletions cut 9 bases from V and 6 bases from J, with 14 bases between. Germline-derived CDR1 and CDR2 are KGHDR and SFDVKD. This CDR3 comprises 12 residues. Here the CDR3 reads CATAQGGGEQYF. The CDR3, as DNA: TGTGCCACCGCCCAGGGAGGAGGCGAGCAGTACTTC.

J is TRBJ1-1 and V is TRBV5-1; D is unclear. CDR1 is SGHRS, CDR2 YFSETQ, per germline. This CDR3 is 15 amino acids long. The V gene lost 4 bases and the J gene lost 1 base, with 14 bases spanning the gap. CDR3 coding DNA: TGCGCCAGCAGCGAGGATAGAGGGAGGAACACTGAAGCTTTCTTT. Translation gives CASSEDRGRNTEAFF. The complete variable domain, with remaining parts taken from reference TRBV5-1 and TRBJ1-1, reads KAGVTQTPRYLIKTRGQQVTLSCSPISGHRSVSWYQQTPGQGLQFLFEYFSETQRNKGNFPGRFSGRQFSNSRSEMNVSTLELGDSALYLCASSEDRGRNTEAFFGQGTRLTVV.

The rearrangement links TRBV9 to TRBJ2-7; TRBD1 matches 7 bases. The trim removed 4 bases at V and 3 bases at J, leaving 7 bases unmatched. This CDR3 contains 14 residues. Germline V gene lookup returns CDR1 SGDLS and CDR2 YYNGEE. The CDR3 coding sequence is TGTGCCAGCAGCATGGGACAGAATAACTACGAGCAGTACTTC. This encodes CASSMGQNNYEQYF.

The V gene is TRBV28, the J gene TRBJ2-7; possible D gene TRBD1, 6 bases. Looked up from germline, CDR1 is MDHEN and CDR2 is SYDVKM. The CDR3 is 15 residues long. Trimming took 6 bases from V and 2 from J, leaving 17 bases between them. CDR3 region: CASRPPQGTTYEQYF. CDR3 nucleotides: TGTGCCAGCAGGCCACCACAGGGTACAACCTACGAGCAGTACTTC.

V and J are TRBV5-4 and TRBJ2-1, with D possibly matching TRBD2 (5 bases). CDR1 and CDR2 from the germline V gene are SGHNT and YYREEE (reference sequence). Trimming removed 1 base at V and 4 bases at J, with 9 bases between. The CDR3 has 14 amino acids. The CDR3 DNA reads as TGTGCCAGCAGCTTGCGTAGGGAGTACAATGAGCAGTTCTTC. Translating gives CASSLRREYNEQFF.

CDR3: CASSQTSGTGDFGTEAFF. In DNA form, the CDR3 reads TGTGCCAGCAGCCAGACGTCCGGGACAGGGGATTTCGGAACTGAAGCTTTCTTT. The chain is built from TRBV7-6 and TRBJ1-1; 10 bases line up with TRBD1. The length of the CDR3 is 18 residues. Germline V gene data show CDR1 as SGHVS and CDR2 as FNYEAQ. The V and J ends lost 5 bases and 5 bases, in that order; junction bases with no gene match: 17.

The V and J genes are TRBV24-1 and TRBJ1-5; 10 bases are a match to TRBD1. The CDR3 totals 15 residues. Germline values: CDR1 KGHDR, CDR2 SFDVKD. V lost 7 bases, J lost 2 bases, and 4 bases stayed unmatched. CDR3 nucleotides: TGTGCCACCAGGGGGACAGGGGCGGGCAATCAGCCCCAGCATTTT. It is translated as CATRGTGAGNQPQHF.

This clone has only one observation. The CDR3 reads CASSLLKYEQYF. The CDR3 bases are TGCGCCAGCAGCTTGCTTAAATACGAGCAGTACTTC. The rearrangement joins TRBV5-1 to TRBJ2-7; D call uncertain. This CDR3 comprises 12 residues. The germline V and J ends were trimmed by 1 base and 4 bases, with 6 bases remaining between them. The V gene's germline CDR1 is SGHRS and CDR2 YFSETQ.

The rearrangement uses TRBV7-2 and TRBJ2-1; 9 nucleotides agree with TRBD2. With V trimmed by 5 bases and J by 5 bases, 7 bases remained unmatched. This CDR3 comprises 15 residues. The germline gives CDR1 SGHTA, CDR2 FQGNSA. The chain's CDR3 is CASSPSSGEHNEQFF. The CDR3 DNA follows: TGTGCCAGCAGCCCCTCTAGCGGGGAACACAATGAGCAGTTCTTC.

The chain is built from TRBV5-1 and TRBJ2-7; 7 bases match TRBD1. V trimming: 5 bases; J trimming: 2 bases; junction bases outside the gene matches: 10. This CDR3 has 15 amino acids. In germline, CDR1 is SGHRS, CDR2 YFSETQ. The CDR3 DNA sequence: TGCGCCAGCAGGACCGGGACAGCGGCTACCTACGAGCAGTACTTC. Its translation: CASRTGTAATYEQYF.

The chain joins TRBV2 to TRBJ2-3; 7 nucleotides line up with TRBD1. The germline CDR1 and CDR2 sequences are SNHLY and FYNNEI. This CDR3 spans 15 amino acids. V dropped 8 bases and J dropped 2; count of bases not matched to a gene: 10. CDR3 residues: CASVQGQINTDTQYF. In DNA, the CDR3 is TGTGCCAGCGTACAGGGACAGATAAACACAGATACGCAGTATTTT. The variable domain in full, with the rest retrieved from reference TRBV2 and TRBJ2-3, is EPEVTQTPSHQVTQMGQEVILRCVPISNHLYFYWYRQILGQKVEFLVSFYNNEISEKSEIFDDQFSVERPDGSNFTLKIRSTKLEDSAMYFCASVQGQINTDTQYFGPGTRLTVL.

The V gene is TRBV28, the J gene TRBJ1-1, with D perhaps matching TRBD1 (5 bases). The length of the CDR3 is 16 residues. The germline V gene encodes CDR1 MDHEN and CDR2 SYDVKM. V lost 8 bases to trimming and J lost 3 bases, with 22 bases between them. In nucleotides, the CDR3 is TGTGCCAGCGCAAAGTTGGGGGGGGTAGAGGACACTGAAGCTTTCTTT. This encodes CASAKLGGVEDTEAFF. Variable domain in full (rest from reference TRBV28 and TRBJ1-1): DVKVTQSSRYLVKRTGEKVFLECVQDMDHENMFWYRQDPGLGLRLIYFSYDVKMKEKGDIPEGYSVSREKKERFSLILESASTNQTSMYLCASAKLGGVEDTEAFFGQGTRLTVV.